These 14 T cell receptor beta chains were all obtained from the same sample, sequenced in a study of blood T cell repertoires in COVID-19. Only in-frame clones appear in the TCRdb table, and some are missing; sequencing was by immunoSEQ multiplex PCR. The sample yields some 50,000 clones, more than 70% seen once. Sequenced: peripheral blood. Receptors were obtained from a woman aged 55-75 years with acute or convalescent COVID-19.

The rearrangement uses TRBV11-2 and TRBJ1-1, with 8 nucleotides matching TRBD1. CDR3 length: 18 amino acids. Germline V gene data show CDR1 as SGHAT and CDR2 as FQNNGV. Trimming cost V 3 bases and J 0 bases; bases outside gene matches: 12. The CDR3 region is CASSLSQGALGMNTEAFF. The DNA for the CDR3 is TGTGCCAGCAGCTTGTCTCAGGGGGCGCTGGGTATGAACACTGAAGCTTTCTTT.

This clone has just one count. CDR3 sequence reads: CASSRPSGSGTGELFF. CDR3 DNA sequence: TGTGCCAGCAGTCGACCTAGCGGGAGTGGGACCGGGGAGCTGTTTTTT. J is TRBJ2-2 and V is TRBV6-6; 10 bases line up with TRBD2. CDR1 MNHNY and CDR2 SVGAGI come from the germline V gene (reference sequence). V trimming: 5 bases; J trimming: 5 bases; junction bases outside the gene matches: 8. This CDR3 contains 16 residues.

CDR3 sequence: CASYTSGRRKTQYF. The CDR3 nucleotides are TGTGCCAGCTATACTAGCGGGAGAAGAAAGACCCAGTACTTC. The chain links TRBV5-4 to TRBJ2-5; TRBD2 agrees at 11 bases. Trimming took 7 bases from V and 6 from J; bases not matched to a gene: 8. The germline V gene has CDR1 SGHNT and CDR2 YYREEE (reference sequence). The CDR3 loop spans 14 amino acids.

The chain has TRBV6-5 and TRBJ1-1; maybe TRBD1 (5 bases). The V and J ends lost 4 bases and 0 bases respectively, with 15 bases between them. The CDR3 is 16 amino acids. The V gene's germline CDR1 is MNHEY and CDR2 SVGAGI. CDR3 DNA sequence: TGTGCCAGCAGTTTTCCAACTCAGGGTTTGAACACTGAAGCTTTCTTT. This translates into CASSFPTQGLNTEAFF.

The rearrangement joins TRBV19 to TRBJ2-3; a weak D match, TRBD2 (6 bases). This CDR3 comprises 13 residues. Germline CDR1 reads LNHDA; CDR2 reads SQIVND (reference sequence). V was shortened by 7 bases and J by 1 base, with 9 bases between the two germline ends. The CDR3 DNA is TGTGCCAGTAACCCTAGCGGCACAGATACGCAGTATTTT. Protein product: CASNPSGTDTQYF. The variable domain in full, completed from reference TRBV19 and TRBJ2-3, reads DGGITQSPKYLFRKEGQNVTLSCEQNLNHDAMYWYRQDPGQGLRLIYYSQIVNDFQKGDIAEGYSVSREKKESFPLTVTSAQKNPTAFYLCASNPSGTDTQYFGPGTRLTVL.

The chain has TRBV6-6 and TRBJ2-1; no clear D gene. Germline-derived CDR1 and CDR2 are MNHNY and SVGAGI (reference sequence). The CDR3 loop spans 11 amino acids. The V end was cut by 4 bases, the J end by 5 bases, with 3 bases between. CDR3 loop: CASSSNNEQFF. Written as DNA, the CDR3 is TGTGCCAGCAGTTCCAACAATGAGCAGTTCTTC.

The CDR3 DNA sequence: TGTGCCAGCTCACCATCCAGGGGTAACACTGAAGCTTTCTTT. This sequence encodes CASSPSRGNTEAFF. The chain carries TRBV18 and TRBJ1-1; tentatively, D is TRBD1 (6 bases). The CDR3 is 14 amino acids. The germline V and J ends were trimmed by 2 bases and 2 bases, with 9 bases remaining between them. Germline loops: CDR1 KGHSH, CDR2 LQKENI.

The chain carries TRBV7-3 and TRBJ2-3; D may be TRBD2 (5 bases). The CDR3 sequence is 15 residues long. Germline V lookup: CDR1 SGHTA, CDR2 FQGTGA. V lost 5 bases to trimming and J lost 3 bases, with 15 bases between them. In DNA form, the CDR3 reads TGTGCCAGCAGCCCCTACGGGGTAGGAACAGATACGCAGTATTTT. This gives the protein CASSPYGVGTDTQYF.

CDR3 nucleotide sequence: TGCGCCAGCAGCACTGGACAGGGCGATGAAGCTTTCTTT. This translates into CASSTGQGDEAFF. The chain joins TRBV5-1 to TRBJ1-1, with TRBD1 matching over 8 bases. Germline CDR1 is SGHRS and CDR2 is YFSETQ. CDR3 length: 13 residues. Trimming cost V 4 bases and J 7 bases; bases outside gene matches: 6.

The chain links TRBV29-1 to TRBJ2-3; TRBD1 matches at 8 bases. This CDR3 comprises 12 residues. The V gene end was trimmed by 5 bases and the J gene end by 12 bases; junction bases not matched to a gene: 10. Per germline, CDR1 SQVTM and CDR2 ANQGSEA. CDR3 amino acids: CSVSWDRSVQYF. The DNA for the CDR3 is TGCAGCGTTTCTTGGGACAGGAGCGTTCAGTATTTT.

The rearrangement uses TRBV2 and TRBJ2-1; tentatively, D is TRBD1 (6 bases). V was cut by 3 bases and J by 9 bases, with 12 bases left in between. The CDR3 spans 13 residues. The germline V gene has CDR1 SNHLY and CDR2 FYNNEI. Here the CDR3 reads CASSDYRVGEQFF. In DNA, the CDR3 is TGTGCCAGCAGTGATTACAGGGTGGGTGAGCAGTTCTTC.

This clone was detected only a few times. The chain is built from TRBV3-1 (or the pseudogene TRBV3-2) and TRBJ1-3; possible D gene TRBD1, 5 bases. CDR1 and CDR2 (germline): LGHDT, YNNKEL (reference sequence). V was cut by 2 bases and J by 4 bases, with 9 bases left in between. The CDR3 runs 14 residues. This CDR3 is CASSQQTGGNTIYF. The CDR3 nucleotides are TGTGCCAGCAGCCAACAAACAGGCGGAAACACCATATATTTT.

The chain links TRBV7-9 to TRBJ2-3, with 12 bases matching TRBD2. The CDR3 sequence is 18 residues long. Trimming removed 0 bases from V and 4 bases from J; junction bases left unmatched: 8. Germline assignment: CDR1 SEHNR and CDR2 FQNEAQ (reference sequence). CDR3 amino acids: CASSLAPSGGANSDTQYF. As DNA, the CDR3 is TGTGCCAGCAGCTTAGCGCCTAGCGGGGGGGCCAACTCAGATACGCAGTATTTT.

There are a few counts of this clone. V usage is TRBV2 and J usage is TRBJ1-3, with TRBD1 matching 10 bases. The germline gives CDR1 SNHLY, CDR2 FYNNEI. The CDR3 totals 19 residues. J lost 0 bases, V lost 5 bases, and 13 bases had no gene match. The CDR3, as DNA: TGTGCCAGCAGTTCAAACAGCCGACAGGGGGCTAGCTCTGGAAACACCATATATTTT. The encoded protein is CASSSNSRQGASSGNTIYF.